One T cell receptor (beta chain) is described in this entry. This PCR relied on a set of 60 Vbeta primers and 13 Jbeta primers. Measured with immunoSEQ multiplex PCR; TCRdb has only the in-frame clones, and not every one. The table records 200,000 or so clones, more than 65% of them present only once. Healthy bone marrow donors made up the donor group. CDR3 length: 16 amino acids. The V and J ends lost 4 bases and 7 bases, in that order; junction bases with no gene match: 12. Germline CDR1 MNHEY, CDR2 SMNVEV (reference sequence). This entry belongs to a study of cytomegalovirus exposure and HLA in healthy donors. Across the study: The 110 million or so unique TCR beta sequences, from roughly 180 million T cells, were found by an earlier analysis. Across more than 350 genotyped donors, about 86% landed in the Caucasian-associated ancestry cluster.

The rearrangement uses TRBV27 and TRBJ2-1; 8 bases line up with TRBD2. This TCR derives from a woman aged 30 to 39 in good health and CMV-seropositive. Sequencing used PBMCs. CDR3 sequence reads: CASSSQAGELMNEQFF. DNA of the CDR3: TGTGCCAGCAGTTCCCAAGCGGGAGAGCTTATGAATGAGCAGTTCTTC.